The 2 T cell receptor beta chains below were found in one sample sequenced in a study of control samples from healthy donors and cancer patients. Libraries were prepared by immunoSEQ multiplex PCR; TCRdb keeps only in-frame clonotypes and omits some of them. The repertoire consists of 90,000 to 140,000 clones, with roughly 85% occurring once and the leading ten covering about 13%. Input material: blood. The receptors were gathered from a woman aged 45 to 65 in good health.

The chain carries TRBV7-8 and TRBJ1-2, with D uncertain. Germline V gene sequence: CDR1 SGHVS, CDR2 FQNEAQ. CDR3 size: 14 residues. V was clipped by 5 bases and J by 2 bases, with 12 bases between them. The CDR3 DNA is TGTGCCAGCAGCCGTCCTGGGTCAAACTATGGCTACACCTTC. This codes for CASSRPGSNYGYTF.

This chain connects TRBV10-2 to TRBJ1-6; the match to TRBD1 covers 7 bases. The junction had 0 bases not matched to a gene; V was cut back by 2 bases and J by 2 bases. This CDR3 is built from 15 residues. The germline CDR1 and CDR2 sequences are WSHSY and SAAADI. CDR3 sequence: CASSEGQAYNSPLHF. The CDR3 DNA is TGCGCCAGCAGTGAGGGACAGGCCTATAATTCACCCCTCCACTTT.